This T cell receptor beta chain was found in a study of lung T cells in sarcoidosis with Löfgren's syndrome. This clonotype is judged medium-sized. CDR3 length: 16 amino acids. The germline gives CDR1 MNHEY, CDR2 SVGEGT. The V and J ends lost 0 bases and 4 bases respectively, with 15 bases between them. TCRdb analysed the reads with MiXCR anew, one entry per CDR3 protein. The table includes some 21,000 distinct CDR3 sequences, about 21% detected once. The sample consisted of CD4+ T cells from bronchoalveolar lavage. This chain links TRBV6-2 or TRBV6-3 with TRBJ1-1; tentative D call: TRBD1 (6 bases). The clonotype comes from a human donor with sarcoidosis (Löfgren's syndrome or another form), or a control subject (not recorded which). CDR3 coding DNA: TGTGCCAGCAGTTACTCAGTCGGGGGGCGACCCACTGAAGCTTTCTTT. Encoded protein: CASSYSVGGRPTEAFF.